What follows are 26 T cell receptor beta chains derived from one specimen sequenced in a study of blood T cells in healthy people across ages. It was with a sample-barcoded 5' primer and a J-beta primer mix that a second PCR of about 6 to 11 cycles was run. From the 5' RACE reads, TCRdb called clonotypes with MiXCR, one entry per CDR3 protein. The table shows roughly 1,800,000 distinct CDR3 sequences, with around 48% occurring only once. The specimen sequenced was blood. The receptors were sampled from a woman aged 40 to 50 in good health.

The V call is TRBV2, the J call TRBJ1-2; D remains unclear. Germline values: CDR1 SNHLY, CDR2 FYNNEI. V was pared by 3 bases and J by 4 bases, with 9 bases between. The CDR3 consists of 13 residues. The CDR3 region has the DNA TGTGCCAGCAGTGACAGGCCGACCTATGGCTACACCTTC. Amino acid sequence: CASSDRPTYGYTF.

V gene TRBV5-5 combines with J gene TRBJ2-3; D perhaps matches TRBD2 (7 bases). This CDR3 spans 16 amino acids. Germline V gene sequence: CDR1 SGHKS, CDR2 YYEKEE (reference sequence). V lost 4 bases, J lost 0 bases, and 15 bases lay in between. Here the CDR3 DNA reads TGTGCCAGCAGCCCCGGGGGGCGTCTCAGCACAGATACGCAGTATTTT. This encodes CASSPGGRLSTDTQYF.

The CDR3 sequence is CASSPQQGLVKTQYF. CDR3 nucleotide sequence: TGTGCCAGCTCACCACAACAGGGGCTGGTGAAGACCCAGTACTTC. The chain recombines TRBV18 with TRBJ2-5; 7 bases line up with TRBD1. Trimming cost V 1 base and J 6 bases; bases outside gene matches: 8. This CDR3 comprises 15 residues. The germline CDR1 and CDR2 sequences are KGHSH and LQKENI.

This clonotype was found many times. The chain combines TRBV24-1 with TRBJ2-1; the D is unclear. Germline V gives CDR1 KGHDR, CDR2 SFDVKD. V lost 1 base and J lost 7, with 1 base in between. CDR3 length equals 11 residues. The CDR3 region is CATSDFNEQFF. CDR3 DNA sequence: TGTGCCACCAGTGATTTTAATGAGCAGTTCTTC.

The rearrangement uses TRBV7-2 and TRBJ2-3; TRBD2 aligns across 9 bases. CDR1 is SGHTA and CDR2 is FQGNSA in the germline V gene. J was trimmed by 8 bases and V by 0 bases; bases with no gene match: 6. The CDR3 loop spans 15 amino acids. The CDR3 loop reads CASSLALAGLPTQYF. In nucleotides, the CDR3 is TGTGCCAGCAGCTTAGCACTAGCGGGCCTCCCTACGCAGTATTTT.

The CDR3 bases are TGTGCCAGCAGTTCCACCCTCGCCCCAGGGAACTATAATTCACCCCTCCACTTT. Translation gives CASSSTLAPGNYNSPLHF. V gene TRBV6-2 or TRBV6-3 combines with J gene TRBJ1-6; D is perhaps TRBD1 (5 bases). The V end was cut by 4 bases, the J end by 3 bases, with 19 bases between. The germline gives CDR1 MNHEY, CDR2 SVGEGT. The CDR3 length is 18 residues.

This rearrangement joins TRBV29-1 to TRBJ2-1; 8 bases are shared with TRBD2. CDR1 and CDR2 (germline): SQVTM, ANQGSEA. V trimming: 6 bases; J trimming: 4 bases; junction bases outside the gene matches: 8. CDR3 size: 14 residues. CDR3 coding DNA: TGCAGCGTGTTGATCAGCGGGGGATACAATGAGCAGTTCTTC. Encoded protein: CSVLISGGYNEQFF.

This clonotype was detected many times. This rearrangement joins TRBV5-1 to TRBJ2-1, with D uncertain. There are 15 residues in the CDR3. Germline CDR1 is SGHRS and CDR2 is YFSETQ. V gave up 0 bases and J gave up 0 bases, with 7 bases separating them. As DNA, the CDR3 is TGCGCCAGCAGCTTGGATCTAGGCTCCTACAATGAGCAGTTCTTC. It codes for CASSLDLGSYNEQFF.

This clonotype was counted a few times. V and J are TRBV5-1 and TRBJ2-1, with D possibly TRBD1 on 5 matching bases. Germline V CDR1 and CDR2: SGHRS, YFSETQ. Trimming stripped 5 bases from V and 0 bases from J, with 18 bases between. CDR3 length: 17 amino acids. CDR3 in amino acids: CASREAAGFNSYNEQFF. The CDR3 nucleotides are TGCGCCAGCAGAGAAGCTGCAGGGTTCAACTCCTACAATGAGCAGTTCTTC.

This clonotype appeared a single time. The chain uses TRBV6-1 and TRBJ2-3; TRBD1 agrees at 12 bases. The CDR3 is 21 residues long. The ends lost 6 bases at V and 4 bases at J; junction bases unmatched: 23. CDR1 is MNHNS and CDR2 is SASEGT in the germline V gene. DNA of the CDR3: TGTGCCAGCAGGGACCCACGGGACAGGGGGCCGGATAAGAAGAATCCAGATACGCAGTATTTT. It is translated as CASRDPRDRGPDKKNPDTQYF.

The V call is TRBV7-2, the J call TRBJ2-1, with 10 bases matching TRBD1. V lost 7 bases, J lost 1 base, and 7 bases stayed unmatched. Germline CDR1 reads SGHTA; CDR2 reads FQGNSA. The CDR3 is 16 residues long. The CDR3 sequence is CASNKPGQGSYNEQFF. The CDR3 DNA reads TGTGCCAGCAATAAACCGGGACAGGGGTCCTACAATGAGCAGTTCTTC. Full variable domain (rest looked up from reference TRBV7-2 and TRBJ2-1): GAGVSQSPSNKVTEKGKDVELRCDPISGHTALYWYRQSLGQGLEFLIYFQGNSAPDKSGLPSDRFSAERTGGSVSTLTIQRTQQEDSAVYLCASNKPGQGSYNEQFFGPGTRLTVL.

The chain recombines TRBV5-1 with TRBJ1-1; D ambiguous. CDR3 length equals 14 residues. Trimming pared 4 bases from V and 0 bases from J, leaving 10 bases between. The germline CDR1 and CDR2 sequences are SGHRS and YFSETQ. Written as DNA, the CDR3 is TGCGCCAGCAGCCCTACGGTCATGAACACTGAAGCTTTCTTT. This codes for CASSPTVMNTEAFF.

CDR3 sequence: CASSSGLDRYF. In DNA, the CDR3 is TGTGCCAGCAGCTCGGGACTGGATCGGTATTTT. V and J are TRBV9 and TRBJ2-3, with D maybe TRBD2 (6 bases). The V gene lost 4 bases and the J gene lost 14 bases, with 14 bases spanning the gap. Per the germline V gene, CDR1 is SGDLS and CDR2 is YYNGEE. This CDR3 has 11 amino acids. Drawing the rest from reference TRBV9 and TRBJ2-3, the complete variable domain is DSGVTQTPKHLITATGQRVTLRCSPRSGDLSVYWYQQSLDQGLQFLIQYYNGEERAKGNILERFSAQQFPDLHSELNLSSLELGDSALYFCASSSGLDRYFGPGTRLTVL.

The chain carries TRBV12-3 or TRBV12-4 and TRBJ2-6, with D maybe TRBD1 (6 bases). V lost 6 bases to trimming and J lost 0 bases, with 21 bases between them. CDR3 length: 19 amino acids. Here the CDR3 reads CASSSMGAQTDSGANVLTF. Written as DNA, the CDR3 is TGTGCCAGCAGCTCGATGGGGGCTCAAACAGACTCTGGGGCCAACGTCCTGACTTTC.

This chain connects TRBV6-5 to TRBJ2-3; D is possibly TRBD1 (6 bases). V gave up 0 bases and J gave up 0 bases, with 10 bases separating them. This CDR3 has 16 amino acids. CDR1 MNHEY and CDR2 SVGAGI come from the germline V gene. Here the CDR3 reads CASSYSRDKSTDTQYF. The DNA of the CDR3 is TGTGCCAGCAGTTACTCTAGGGACAAAAGCACAGATACGCAGTATTTT.

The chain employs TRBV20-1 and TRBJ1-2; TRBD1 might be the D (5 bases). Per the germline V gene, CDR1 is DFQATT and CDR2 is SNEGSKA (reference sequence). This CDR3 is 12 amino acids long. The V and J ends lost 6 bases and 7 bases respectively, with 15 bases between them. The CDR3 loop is CSALAGVGGYTF. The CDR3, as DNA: TGCAGTGCCCTCGCGGGGGTTGGTGGCTACACCTTC.

The CDR3: CASSSGLAGITQYF. CDR3 bases: TGTGCCAGCAGCTCTGGACTAGCGGGGATTACGCAGTATTTT. This chain joins TRBV14 and TRBJ2-3, with TRBD2 matching over 12 bases. Losses at the gene ends were 5 bases for V and 8 bases for J; bases not matched to a gene: 5. Germline V gene sequence: CDR1 SGHDN, CDR2 FVKESK. The CDR3 covers 14 residues.

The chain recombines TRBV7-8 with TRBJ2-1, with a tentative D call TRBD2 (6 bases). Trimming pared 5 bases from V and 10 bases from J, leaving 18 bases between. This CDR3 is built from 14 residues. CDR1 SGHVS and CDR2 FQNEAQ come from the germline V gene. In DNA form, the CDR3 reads TGTGCCAGCAGCAGGGGACTCCTGGGCAAGGAGCAGTTCTTC. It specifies CASSRGLLGKEQFF.

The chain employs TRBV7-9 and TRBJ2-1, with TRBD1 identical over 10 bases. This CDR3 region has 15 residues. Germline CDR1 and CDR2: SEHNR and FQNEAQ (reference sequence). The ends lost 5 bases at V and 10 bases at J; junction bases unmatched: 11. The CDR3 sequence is CASSDGTGETIEQFF. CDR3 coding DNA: TGTGCCAGCAGCGACGGGACAGGGGAAACAATAGAGCAGTTCTTC. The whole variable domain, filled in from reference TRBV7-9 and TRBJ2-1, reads DTGVSQNPRHKITKRGQNVTFRCDPISEHNRLYWYRQTLGQGPEFLTYFQNEAQLEKSRLLSDRFSAERPKGSFSTLEIQRTEQGDSAMYLCASSDGTGETIEQFFGPGTRLTVL.

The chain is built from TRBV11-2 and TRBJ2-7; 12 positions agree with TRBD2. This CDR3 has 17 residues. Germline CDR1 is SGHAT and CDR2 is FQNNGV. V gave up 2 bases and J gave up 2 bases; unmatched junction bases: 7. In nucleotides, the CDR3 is TGTGCCAGCAGCTTAAGAGGACGGACTAGCGGGGCCTACGAGCAGTACTTC. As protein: CASSLRGRTSGAYEQYF.

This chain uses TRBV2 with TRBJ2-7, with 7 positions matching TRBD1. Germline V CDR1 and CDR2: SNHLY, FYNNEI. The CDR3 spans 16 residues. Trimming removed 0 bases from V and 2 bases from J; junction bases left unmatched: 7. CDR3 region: CASSEAPDRAPYEQYF. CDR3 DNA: TGTGCCAGCAGTGAAGCCCCCGACAGGGCGCCCTACGAGCAGTACTTC.

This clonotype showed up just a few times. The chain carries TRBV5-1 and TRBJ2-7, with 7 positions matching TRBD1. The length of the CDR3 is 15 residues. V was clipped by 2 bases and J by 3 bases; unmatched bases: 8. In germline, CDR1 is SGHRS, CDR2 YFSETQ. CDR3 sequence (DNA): TGCGCCAGCAGCTTCCCTTCCCGACAGGGCTACGAGCAGTACTTC. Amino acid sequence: CASSFPSRQGYEQYF.

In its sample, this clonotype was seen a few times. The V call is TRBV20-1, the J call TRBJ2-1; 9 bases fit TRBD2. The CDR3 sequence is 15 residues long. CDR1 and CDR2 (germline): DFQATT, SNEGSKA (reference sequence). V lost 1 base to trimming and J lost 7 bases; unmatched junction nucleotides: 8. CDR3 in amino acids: CSARGAGGDLNEQFF. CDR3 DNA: TGCAGTGCTAGAGGAGCGGGAGGAGATTTGAATGAGCAGTTCTTC.

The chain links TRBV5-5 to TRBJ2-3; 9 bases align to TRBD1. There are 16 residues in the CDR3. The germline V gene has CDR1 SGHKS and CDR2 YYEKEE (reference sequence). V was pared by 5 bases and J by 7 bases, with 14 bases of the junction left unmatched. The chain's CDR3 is CASSPSSGTGRNTQYF. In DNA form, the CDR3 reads TGTGCCAGCAGTCCCTCCTCCGGGACAGGGCGTAATACGCAGTATTTT.

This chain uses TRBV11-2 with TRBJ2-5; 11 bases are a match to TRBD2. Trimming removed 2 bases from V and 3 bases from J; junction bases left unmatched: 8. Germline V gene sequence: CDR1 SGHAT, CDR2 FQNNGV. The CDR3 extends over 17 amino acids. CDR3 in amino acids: CASSLKVLAGVEETQYF. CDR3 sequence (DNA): TGTGCCAGCAGCTTAAAAGTACTAGCGGGGGTGGAAGAGACCCAGTACTTC.

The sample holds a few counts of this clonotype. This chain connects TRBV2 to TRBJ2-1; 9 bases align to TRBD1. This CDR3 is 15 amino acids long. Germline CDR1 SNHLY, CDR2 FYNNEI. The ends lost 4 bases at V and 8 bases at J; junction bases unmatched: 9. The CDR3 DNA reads TGTGCCAGCAGTGGGACAGGGGATAGGTTGGATGAGCAGTTCTTC. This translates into CASSGTGDRLDEQFF.